This TCR beta chain was obtained from a study of T cell responses to AZD1222 COVID-19 vaccine (dated by TCRdb to the early 2020s). With regard to the full study: Because spike-specific TCR depth and breadth did not differ between the two schedules, AZD1222 recipients who got a second dose at roughly 4 weeks were pooled with those who got a second dose at roughly 12 weeks. TCR sequencing covered 233 trial participants: roughly 200 given two doses of AZD1222 and 26 given two doses of MenACWY control vaccine. Trial participants were enrolled by age into 18-55, 56-69 and 70-plus year subgroups, with approximately 160, 26 and 62 TCR-sequenced participants respectively.

About this clone itself: The target of this receptor is not known. The sample holds no much larger clone one base away, and base qualities are not on file.

Study-level results and caveats: Reportedly, almost half of the unique spike-specific TCRs recognized epitopes lying outside the regions that are mutated in the B.1.351 and B.1.1.7 variants. Conclusions about previously exposed vaccinees were limited because only six AZD1222 recipients were SARS-CoV-2 seropositive at baseline. Because no day 14 peak-response samples were available, the repertoires could be characterized only after the peak T cell response. The 56-69-year group was small, and its depth increase did not reach significance, likely because of low power. Participants were mostly white British and included more females than males, and it was suggested by the authors that clonal diversity may have been underestimated. After two AZD1222 doses, both the breadth and the depth of spike-specific TCRs were significantly higher than at day 0 and than in MenACWY recipients. CD4 TCRs associated with the vaccine covered the entire spike protein, and the dominant responses were in regions 160-218 and 743-854.

The CDR3 regions of human TCRbeta chains were analyzed by immunosequencing. The published analysis was carried out like this. Repertoire TCRs were checked for matches against a reference library of SARS-CoV-2-specific TCRs that had been generated using the MIRA antigen-specificity platform. Breadth was defined as the fraction of unique TCRs that were SARS-CoV-2-associated. Depth was defined as the fraction of total T cells that were SARS-CoV-2-associated. Each spike-specific TCR was assigned to its reactive spike region and to a CD4 or CD8 class using the MIRA data. Log10-transformed breadth and depth values were compared by one-way ANOVA with Sidak's multiple comparisons tests. TCRdb mirrors the immuneACCESS table, restricted to in-frame sequences. Some clones are absent from its copies; in checked studies, under half trace to an unresolved V gene, and the reason for the others is unknown. Clone size and the V and J calls come from that table; the DNA yielded D and trimming. The sample table holds over 150,000 clones, of which approximately 90% were seen once. 2.5% to 3% of the sample is in the top ten clones.

This sample's time point label indicates: baseline before first vaccination. The vaccinee samples were drawn from two UK trials, COV001 and COV002, one of which was a single-blind randomized controlled phase 2/3 trial testing AZD1222 (ChAdOx1 nCoV-19) in healthy adults. For TCRbeta chain sequencing, PBMC samples from trial participants were taken at day 0 and at day 28 after the second dose. From a lookup of the germline V gene, CDR1 and CDR2 are MGHRA and YSYEKL. Taken from cysteine to phenylalanine, the CDR3 has 16 residues. CDR3 DNA is the only sequence kept; it has 48 bases, read in frame from the first base. After removal of 5 bases from V and 2 bases from J, the junction retains 10 bases not matched to a gene.

Sequencing used peripheral blood, obtained on day 0 of AZD1222 vaccination. The sequence was obtained from an adult in good health. This chain is built from TRBV4-1 and TRBJ2-7; 9 bases in the middle match TRBD2. The CDR3 protein: CASSSNPAGGPYEQYF. The nucleotide sequence reads TGCGCCAGCAGCTCAAACCCAGCGGGAGGACCCTACGAGCAGTACTTC.